What follows are 9 T cell receptor beta chains derived from one specimen sequenced in a study of blood T cell repertoires in COVID-19. Only in-frame clones appear in the TCRdb table, and some are missing; sequencing was by immunoSEQ multiplex PCR. The sample lists around 330,000 clones, 80% to 90% occurring once. Material for sequencing was PBMCs or T cells enriched from blood (not recorded which). These TCRs come from a young woman who had recovered from COVID-19.

In its sample, this clone was seen a few times. The chain uses TRBV4-3 and TRBJ2-2; D might be TRBD1 (6 bases). The CDR3 runs to 16 residues. The germline V gene encodes CDR1 LGHNA and CDR2 YSLEER. V lost 1 base to trimming and J lost 5 bases, with 14 bases between them. For the CDR3, the DNA is TGCGCCAGCAGCCAAGGTTACGGGACAAAGACCGGGGAGCTGTTTTTT. It is translated as CASSQGYGTKTGELFF.

This chain uses TRBV19 with TRBJ1-2; 7 bases are a match to TRBD1. The germline V gene encodes CDR1 LNHDA and CDR2 SQIVND (reference sequence). The junction had 12 bases not matched to a gene; V was cut back by 6 bases and J by 8 bases. CDR3 length: 14 residues. The chain's CDR3 is CASSWRDSTLGYTF. DNA of the CDR3: TGTGCCAGTAGCTGGAGGGACAGTACCCTCGGCTACACCTTC.

J is TRBJ2-7 and V is TRBV5-1; 7 bases are a match to TRBD2. The germline gives CDR1 SGHRS, CDR2 YFSETQ. The CDR3 spans 14 residues. V gave up 5 bases and J gave up 3 bases; unmatched junction bases: 8. The CDR3 loop reads CASSLSGVLYEQYF. The CDR3 DNA follows: TGCGCCAGCAGTTTGAGCGGGGTTCTCTACGAGCAGTACTTC.

The rearrangement joins TRBV5-1 to TRBJ1-1; D perhaps matches TRBD1 (5 bases). Germline-derived CDR1 and CDR2 are SGHRS and YFSETQ. There are 14 residues in the CDR3. With 4 bases removed from V and 1 base from J, the gap between germline ends came to 11 bases. In DNA, the CDR3 is TGCGCCAGCAGCGTGTTACAGGAGAACACTGAAGCTTTCTTT. This encodes CASSVLQENTEAFF.

The V gene is TRBV6-2 or TRBV6-3, the J gene TRBJ2-7; the D gene is possibly TRBD2 (5 bases). The CDR3 sequence is 14 residues long. Trimming took off 3 bases at V and 6 bases at J, with 15 bases between the two ends. Germline CDR1 is MNHEY and CDR2 is SVGEGT. CDR3 protein: CASSYVGALGEQYF. The CDR3 DNA reads TGTGCCAGCAGTTATGTGGGAGCACTCGGCGAGCAGTACTTC.

The genes are TRBV9 and TRBJ2-1, with TRBD1 identical over 7 bases. The germline CDR1 and CDR2 sequences are SGDLS and YYNGEE. J lost 3 bases, V lost 3 bases, and 6 bases had no gene match. CDR3 length: 15 amino acids. The DNA for the CDR3 is TGTGCCAGCAGCGGTGGGGCAGGGGGCTACAATGAGCAGTTCTTC. Residues: CASSGGAGGYNEQFF.

This clone was observed a handful of times. The chain joins TRBV11-3 to TRBJ2-5, with D maybe TRBD2 (6 bases). CDR3 length: 15 residues. The V end was cut by 1 base, the J end by 4 bases, with 13 bases between. Per germline, CDR1 SGHNT and CDR2 YENEEA. Here the CDR3 reads CASSLGGLPLETQYF. CDR3 DNA: TGTGCCAGCAGCTTAGGGGGACTCCCTTTAGAGACCCAGTACTTC.

The V and J genes are TRBV5-5 and TRBJ2-3; the D gene is possibly TRBD1 (5 bases). The ends were cut back, 2 bases at V and 0 bases at J, with 10 bases in the middle. Germline V gene data show CDR1 as SGHKS and CDR2 as YYEKEE (reference sequence). The CDR3 spans 15 residues. CDR3 nucleotide sequence: TGTGCCAGCAGCTTAGACAGACCTAGCACAGATACGCAGTATTTT. Its translation is CASSLDRPSTDTQYF.

The chain is built from TRBV25-1 and TRBJ2-1, with 14 bases fitting TRBD2. Per germline, CDR1 MGHDK and CDR2 SYGVNS. The CDR3 runs 16 residues. Trimming cost V 1 base and J 8 bases; bases outside gene matches: 4. The CDR3 bases are TGTGCCAGCAGTGAATGGGGACTAGCGGGAGTCCATGAGCAGTTCTTC. Residues: CASSEWGLAGVHEQFF.